This T cell receptor (beta chain) was sequenced for a study of T cell repertoires in cytomegalovirus infection (dated by TCRdb to about 2019). For context, the study as a whole: Alongside well-studied HLA-B-restricted epitopes, the peptide stimulations were aimed at recently identified HLA-C-restricted CMV epitopes, whose presentation resists viral immunomodulation. The HLA type of each donor mattered for the analysis, because public TCR beta signatures pointed to carriage of CMV infection along with the matching HLA type.

In light of the paper, this sample's treatment or condition label describes: in vitro stimulation with specific CMV peptide epitopes to enrich CMV-specific T cells. Taken from cysteine to phenylalanine, the CDR3 has 15 residues. The retained sequence is limited to the CDR3, 45 bases, with the frame set at the first base. For CDR1 and CDR2, the germline V gene lists LGHNA and YNFKEQ. V and J lose 2 bases and 0 bases, and a span of 8 bases separates them. What the research found in general, with its limitations: The ex vivo response was dominated by HLA-C-restricted CMV-specific TCR beta clonotypes, which also provided the single most frequent clonotype in two of eight donors. Cumulative frequency of public TCR beta family members discriminated carriers of CMV infection plus the relevant HLA type in this cohort and an independent 352-donor cohort.

The reads were generated on an Illumina HiSeq 1500. TCRdb trimmed the raw reads at Q25, called clones with MiXCR and kept productive beta chains. Each entry merges the rows of one CDR3 protein and shows their most common DNA and genes. For this sample the table gives 800,000 to 950,000 distinct CDR3 sequences, of which about 33% were detected only once. Together, the top ten hold roughly 12% of the sample. The sample holds a few counts of this clonotype. Its antigen is unknown. The record has no base qualities; no much larger clone is one base away. The sequence joins TRBV4-2 to TRBJ2-1; TRBD2 is possibly the D segment (5 matching bases). The sequencing here drew on cultured CD8+ T cells from PBMCs, taken from culture after CMV antigen stimulation. The receptor comes from a human donor in good health (CMV status not recorded). Some clones in this sample may be carry-over from other donors' samples. This receptor has the CDR3 CASSQKGVSYNEQFF. The DNA reads as follows: TGTGCCAGCAGCCAAAAGGGAGTCTCCTACAATGAGCAGTTCTTC.